This T cell receptor beta chain was sequenced for a study of Graves' ophthalmopathy and Graves' hyperthyroidism. This clonotype has ten or more counts. The germline gives CDR1 MNHEY, CDR2 SVGEGT. Trimming shortened V by 2 bases and J by 1 base, and 9 bases separated the two germline ends. The CDR3 spans 14 residues. Amplification of TCR beta CDR3 regions used RNA transcripts. First-round RT-PCR used HTBI primers; second-round multiplex PCR followed. TCRdb used MiXCR to reprocess the multiplex PCR reads, holding one entry per CDR3 protein. The table has roughly 160,000 distinct CDR3 sequences, around 39% seen once.

The chain has TRBV6-2 or TRBV6-3 and TRBJ2-7; possible D gene TRBD2, 6 bases. This receptor was taken from a man aged 30 to 45 with Graves' ophthalmopathy. The source material was peripheral blood. CDR3 coding DNA: TGTGCCAGCAGTTACGGCCGGGAGTCCTACGAGCAGTACTTC. This gives the protein CASSYGRESYEQYF.